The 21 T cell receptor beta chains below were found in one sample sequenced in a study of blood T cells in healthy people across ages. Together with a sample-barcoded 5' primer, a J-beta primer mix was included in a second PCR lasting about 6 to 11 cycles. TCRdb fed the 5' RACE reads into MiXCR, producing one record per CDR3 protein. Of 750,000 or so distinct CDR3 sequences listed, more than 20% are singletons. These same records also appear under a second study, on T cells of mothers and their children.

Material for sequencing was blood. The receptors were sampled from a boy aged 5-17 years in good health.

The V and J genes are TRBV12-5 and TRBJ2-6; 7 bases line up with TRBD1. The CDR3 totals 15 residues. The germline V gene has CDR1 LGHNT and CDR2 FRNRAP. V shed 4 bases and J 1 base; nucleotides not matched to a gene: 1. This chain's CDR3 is CASGSTGSGANVLTF. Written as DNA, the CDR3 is TGTGCTAGTGGTTCGACAGGGTCTGGGGCCAACGTCCTGACTTTC.

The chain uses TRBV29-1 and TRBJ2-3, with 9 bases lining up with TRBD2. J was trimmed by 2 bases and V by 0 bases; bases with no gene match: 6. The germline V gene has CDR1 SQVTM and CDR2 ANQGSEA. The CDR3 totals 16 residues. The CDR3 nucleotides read TGCAGCGTTGAAGAGGGTAGCGGGAGAATCACAGATACGCAGTATTTT. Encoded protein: CSVEEGSGRITDTQYF.

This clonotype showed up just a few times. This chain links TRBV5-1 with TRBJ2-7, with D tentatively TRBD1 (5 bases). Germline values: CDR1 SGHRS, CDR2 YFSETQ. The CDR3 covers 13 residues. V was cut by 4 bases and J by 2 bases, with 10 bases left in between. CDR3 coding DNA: TGCGCCAGCAGCGCGGACACGACCTACGAGCAGTACTTC. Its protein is CASSADTTYEQYF. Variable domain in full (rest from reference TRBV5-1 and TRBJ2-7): KAGVTQTPRYLIKTRGQQVTLSCSPISGHRSVSWYQQTPGQGLQFLFEYFSETQRNKGNFPGRFSGRQFSNSRSEMNVSTLELGDSALYLCASSADTTYEQYFGPGTRLTVT.

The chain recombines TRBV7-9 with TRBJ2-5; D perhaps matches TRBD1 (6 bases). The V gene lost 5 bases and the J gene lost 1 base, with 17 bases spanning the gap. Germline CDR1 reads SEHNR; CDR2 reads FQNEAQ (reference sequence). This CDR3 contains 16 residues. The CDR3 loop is CASSPALQGPQETQYF. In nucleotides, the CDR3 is TGTGCCAGCAGCCCCGCCTTACAGGGTCCCCAAGAGACCCAGTACTTC.

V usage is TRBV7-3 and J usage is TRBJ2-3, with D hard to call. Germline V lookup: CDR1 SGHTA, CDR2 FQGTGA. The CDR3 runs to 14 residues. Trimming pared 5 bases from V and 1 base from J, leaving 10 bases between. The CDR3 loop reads CASSLATRTDTQYF. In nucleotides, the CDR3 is TGTGCCAGCAGCCTGGCTACTCGCACAGATACGCAGTATTTT.

CDR3 DNA sequence: TGTGCCAGCAGCCGAGCGTGGGATTACGAGCAGTACTTC. Its protein product is CASSRAWDYEQYF. The chain employs TRBV5-6 and TRBJ2-1; D call uncertain. The assigned J gene may be wrong: the sequence end matches TRBJ2-7 better. The germline V gene encodes CDR1 SGHDT and CDR2 YYEEEE. This CDR3 is built from 13 residues.

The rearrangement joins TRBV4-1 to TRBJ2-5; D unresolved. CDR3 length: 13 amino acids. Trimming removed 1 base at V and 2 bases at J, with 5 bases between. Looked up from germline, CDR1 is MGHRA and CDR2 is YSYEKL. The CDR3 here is CASSQAVQETQYF. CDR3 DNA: TGCGCCAGCAGCCAAGCGGTACAAGAGACCCAGTACTTC.

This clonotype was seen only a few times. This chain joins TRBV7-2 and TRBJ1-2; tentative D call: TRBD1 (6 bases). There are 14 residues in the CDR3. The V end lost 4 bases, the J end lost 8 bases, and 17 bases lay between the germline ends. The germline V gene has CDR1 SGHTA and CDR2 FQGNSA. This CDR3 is CASSSGQPLRGYTF. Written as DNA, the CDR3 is TGTGCCAGCAGCTCCGGACAGCCACTGCGCGGCTACACCTTC. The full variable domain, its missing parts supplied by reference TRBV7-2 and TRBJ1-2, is GAGVSQSPSNKVTEKGKDVELRCDPISGHTALYWYRQSLGQGLEFLIYFQGNSAPDKSGLPSDRFSAERTGGSVSTLTIQRTQQEDSAVYLCASSSGQPLRGYTFGSGTRLTVV.

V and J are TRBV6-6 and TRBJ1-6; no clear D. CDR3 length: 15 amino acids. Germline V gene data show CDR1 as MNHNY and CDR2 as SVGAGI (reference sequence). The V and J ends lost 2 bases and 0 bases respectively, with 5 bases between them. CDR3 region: CASSYLSSYNSPLHF. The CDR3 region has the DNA TGTGCCAGCAGTTACCTGAGCTCCTATAATTCACCCCTCCACTTT.

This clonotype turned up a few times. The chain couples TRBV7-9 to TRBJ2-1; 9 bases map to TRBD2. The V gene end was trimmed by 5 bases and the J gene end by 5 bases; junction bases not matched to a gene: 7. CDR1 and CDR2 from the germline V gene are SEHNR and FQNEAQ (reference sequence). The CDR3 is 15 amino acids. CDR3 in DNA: TGTGCCAGCAGCGGTAGCGGGAGCGTGGACAATGAGCAGTTCTTC. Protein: CASSGSGSVDNEQFF.

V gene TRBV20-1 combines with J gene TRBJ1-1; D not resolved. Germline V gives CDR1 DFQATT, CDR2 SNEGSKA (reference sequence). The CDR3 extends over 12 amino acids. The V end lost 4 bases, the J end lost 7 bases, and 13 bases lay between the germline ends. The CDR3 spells CSAMFRAFEAFF. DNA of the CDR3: TGCAGTGCTATGTTTAGGGCCTTTGAAGCTTTCTTT.

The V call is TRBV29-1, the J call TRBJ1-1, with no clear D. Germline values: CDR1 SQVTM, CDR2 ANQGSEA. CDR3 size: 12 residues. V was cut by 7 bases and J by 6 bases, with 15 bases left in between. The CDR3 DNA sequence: TGCAGCGCCCAGTCGACGGCGCCTGAAGCTTTCTTT. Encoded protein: CSAQSTAPEAFF.

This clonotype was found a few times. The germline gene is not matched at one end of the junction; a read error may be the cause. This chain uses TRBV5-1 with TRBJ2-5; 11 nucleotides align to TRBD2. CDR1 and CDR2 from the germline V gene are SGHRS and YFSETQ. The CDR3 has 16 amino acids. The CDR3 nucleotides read TGCGTCAGCAGCTTGGGGACTAGCGGAGGCCAAGAGACCCAGTACTTC. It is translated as CVSSLGTSGGQETQYF.

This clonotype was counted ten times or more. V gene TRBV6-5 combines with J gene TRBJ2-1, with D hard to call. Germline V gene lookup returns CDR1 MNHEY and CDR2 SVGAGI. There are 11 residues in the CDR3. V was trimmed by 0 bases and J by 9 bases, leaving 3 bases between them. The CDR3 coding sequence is TGTGCCAGCAGTTACTCGGGTGAGCAGTTCTTC. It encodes CASSYSGEQFF.

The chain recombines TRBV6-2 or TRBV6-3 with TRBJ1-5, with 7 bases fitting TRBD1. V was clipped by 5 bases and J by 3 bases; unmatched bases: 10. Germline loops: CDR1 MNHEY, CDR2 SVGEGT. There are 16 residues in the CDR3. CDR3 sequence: CASSELGGPANQPQHF. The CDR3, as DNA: TGTGCCAGCAGTGAGCTAGGGGGCCCTGCCAATCAGCCCCAGCATTTT.

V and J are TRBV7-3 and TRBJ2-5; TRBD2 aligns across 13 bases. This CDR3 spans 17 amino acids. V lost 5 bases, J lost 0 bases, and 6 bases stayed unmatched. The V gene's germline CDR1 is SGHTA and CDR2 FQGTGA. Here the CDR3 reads CASSETSGGAYQETQYF. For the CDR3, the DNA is TGTGCCAGCAGCGAAACTAGCGGGGGGGCCTACCAAGAGACCCAGTACTTC.

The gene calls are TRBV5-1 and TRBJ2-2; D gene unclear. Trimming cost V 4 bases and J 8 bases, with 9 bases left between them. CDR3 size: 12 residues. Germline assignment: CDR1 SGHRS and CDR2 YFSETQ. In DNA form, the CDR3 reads TGCGCCAGCAGCCGGGTCGCGGGGGAGCTGTTTTTT. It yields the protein CASSRVAGELFF.

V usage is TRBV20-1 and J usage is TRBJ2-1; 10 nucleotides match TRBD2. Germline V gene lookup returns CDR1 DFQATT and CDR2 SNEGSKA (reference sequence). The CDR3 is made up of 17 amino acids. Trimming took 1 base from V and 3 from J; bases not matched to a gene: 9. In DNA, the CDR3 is TGCAGTGCTAGAGCTTTGGCTAGCGGGAGTTTCTACAATGAGCAGTTCTTC. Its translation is CSARALASGSFYNEQFF.

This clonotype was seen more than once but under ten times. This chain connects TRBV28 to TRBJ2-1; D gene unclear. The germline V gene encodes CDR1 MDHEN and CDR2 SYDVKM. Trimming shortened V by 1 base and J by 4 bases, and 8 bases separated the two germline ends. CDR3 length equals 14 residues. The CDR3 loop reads CASSLLREYNEQFF. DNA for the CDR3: TGTGCCAGCAGTTTATTAAGGGAATACAATGAGCAGTTCTTC.

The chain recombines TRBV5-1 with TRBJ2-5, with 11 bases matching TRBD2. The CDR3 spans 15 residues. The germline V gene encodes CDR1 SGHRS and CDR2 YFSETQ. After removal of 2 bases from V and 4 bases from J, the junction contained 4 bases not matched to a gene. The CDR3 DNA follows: TGCGCCAGCAGCTTACCGACTAGCGGGGCAGAGACCCAGTACTTC. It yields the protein CASSLPTSGAETQYF.

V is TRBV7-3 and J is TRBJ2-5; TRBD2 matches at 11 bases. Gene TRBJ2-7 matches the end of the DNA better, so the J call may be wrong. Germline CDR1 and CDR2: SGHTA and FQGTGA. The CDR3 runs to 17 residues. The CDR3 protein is CASSRTPGTSGSYEQYF. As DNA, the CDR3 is TGTGCCAGCAGCCGAACTCCCGGGACTAGCGGCTCCTACGAGCAGTACTTC.